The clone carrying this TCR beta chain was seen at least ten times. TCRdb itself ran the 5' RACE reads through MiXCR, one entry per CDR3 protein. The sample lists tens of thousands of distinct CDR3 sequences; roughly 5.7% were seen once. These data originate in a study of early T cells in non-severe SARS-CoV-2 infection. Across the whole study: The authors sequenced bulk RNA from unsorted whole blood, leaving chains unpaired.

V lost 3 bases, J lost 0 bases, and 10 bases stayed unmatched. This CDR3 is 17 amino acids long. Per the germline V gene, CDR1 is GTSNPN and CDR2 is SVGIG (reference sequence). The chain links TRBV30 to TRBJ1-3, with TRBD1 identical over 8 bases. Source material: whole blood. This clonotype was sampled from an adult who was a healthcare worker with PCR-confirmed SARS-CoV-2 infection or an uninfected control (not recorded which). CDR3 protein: CAWSGPTGTGSGNTIYF. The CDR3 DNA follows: TGTGCCTGGAGCGGACCTACAGGGACAGGCTCTGGAAACACCATATATTTT.